Presented here are 17 T cell receptor beta chains from one specimen sequenced in a study of lymphopenia after photon versus proton radiotherapy. Sequencing used immunoSEQ multiplex PCR; TCRdb keeps in-frame clones, though not all of them. The sample carries about 7,500 clones, approximately 90% recorded once. Sequencing used peripheral blood, obtained from a patient treated with photon-based radiotherapy. The receptors shown here come from a woman in her sixties or seventies with pancreatic cancer.

CDR3 nucleotide sequence: TGTGCCAGCAGGGGGGACGGGATCTATGGCTACACCTTC. This encodes CASRGDGIYGYTF. The genes are TRBV2 and TRBJ1-2, with D tentatively TRBD1 (5 bases). CDR3 length: 13 amino acids. V lost 6 bases to trimming and J lost 4 bases, with 12 bases between them. Looked up from germline, CDR1 is SNHLY and CDR2 is FYNNEI.

The chain links TRBV4-1 to TRBJ2-1; 12 bases line up with TRBD2. V gave up 2 bases and J gave up 5 bases; unmatched junction bases: 7. In germline, CDR1 is MGHRA, CDR2 YSYEKL. This CDR3 is 17 amino acids long. The CDR3: CASSQSRLAGADNEQFF. CDR3 DNA sequence: TGCGCCAGCAGCCAATCAAGACTAGCGGGAGCTGACAATGAGCAGTTCTTC.

The chain recombines TRBV11-2 with TRBJ1-2; 8 bases agree with TRBD1. The CDR3 extends over 14 amino acids. Germline trimming cut 4 bases from V and 5 bases from J; bases unmatched to any gene: 6. Per germline, CDR1 SGHAT and CDR2 FQNNGV. The CDR3 protein is CASSSSGGAYGYTF. CDR3 nucleotides: TGTGCCAGCAGCTCGTCAGGGGGCGCTTATGGCTACACCTTC.

As DNA, the CDR3 is TGTGCCAGCAGCGTGAAGGGTCAGCCCCAGCATTTT. The encoded protein is CASSVKGQPQHF. The rearrangement joins TRBV7-2 to TRBJ1-5; D is unclear. CDR1 SGHTA and CDR2 FQGNSA come from the germline V gene. With 5 bases removed from V and 6 bases from J, the gap between germline ends came to 8 bases. The CDR3 is 12 residues long.

The chain links TRBV7-3 to TRBJ2-1; 8 bases match TRBD1. The length of the CDR3 is 17 residues. J was trimmed by 4 bases and V by 2 bases; bases with no gene match: 10. Per germline, CDR1 SGHTA and CDR2 FQGTGA. This CDR3 reads CASSLGSTGVRYNEQFF. CDR3 in DNA: TGTGCCAGCAGCTTAGGCTCGACAGGGGTTCGGTACAATGAGCAGTTCTTC.

The V gene is TRBV7-6, the J gene TRBJ2-5, with D tentatively TRBD1 (5 bases). The DNA end is a closer match to TRBJ2-7, so the J assignment may be wrong. The CDR3 is 15 residues long. The V gene's germline CDR1 is SGHVS and CDR2 FNYEAQ. CDR3 sequence reads: CASSVGPGLDYEQYF. Written as DNA, the CDR3 is TGTGCCAGCAGCGTAGGGCCAGGGCTTGACTACGAGCAGTACTTC.

About this clone itself: The junction differs from germline at one of its ends, possibly a read error. The chain carries TRBV28 and TRBJ1-5; no clear D. This CDR3 is built from 13 residues. Germline CDR1 and CDR2: MDHEN and SYDVKM. For the CDR3, the DNA is TGTGCCAGCAGTTTGCACCAGAATCGGCCCCAGCATTTT. It encodes CASSLHQNRPQHF.

About this clone itself: One junction end does not reproduce the germline sequence, and a read error may be involved. CDR3 residues: CASSLDQETQYF. CDR3 sequence (DNA): TGTGCTAGCAGCTTAGACCAAGAGACCCAGTACTTC. The gene calls are TRBV7-7 and TRBJ2-5; D remains ambiguous. This CDR3 spans 12 amino acids. Germline CDR1 and CDR2: SSHAT and FNYEAQ (reference sequence).

The CDR3 bases are TGTGCCAGCAGCTTAGTGGAGGGGGCCGTCTCTGGAAACACCATATATTTT. Translation: CASSLVEGAVSGNTIYF. The chain has TRBV11-2 and TRBJ1-3; 7 positions match TRBD1. Losses at the gene ends were 1 base for V and 0 bases for J; bases not matched to a gene: 6. CDR1 and CDR2 (germline): SGHAT, FQNNGV. The CDR3 contains 17 residues. Variable domain in full (rest from reference TRBV11-2 and TRBJ1-3): EAGVAQSPRYKIIEKRQSVAFWCNPISGHATLYWYQQILGQGPKLLIQFQNNGVVDDSQLPKDRFSAERLKGVDSTLKIQPAKLEDSAVYLCASSLVEGAVSGNTIYFGEGSWLTVV.

The V and J genes are TRBV5-4 and TRBJ2-7; TRBD1 aligns across 10 bases. V lost 2 bases, J lost 1 base, and 3 bases stayed unmatched. Germline V lookup: CDR1 SGHNT, CDR2 YYREEE (reference sequence). The CDR3 spans 15 residues. CDR3 nucleotide sequence: TGTGCCAGCAGCTTTGGGGGACAGGGGTCCTACGAGCAGTACTTC. Its translation: CASSFGGQGSYEQYF.

The rearrangement links TRBV7-2 to TRBJ2-5, with 8 bases identical to TRBD2. The germline V gene has CDR1 SGHTA and CDR2 FQGNSA. The CDR3 is 14 residues long. V lost 4 bases and J lost 6; bases outside the gene matches: 7. The CDR3 sequence is CASSSPAGAKTQYF. DNA of the CDR3: TGTGCCAGCAGCTCTCCAGCGGGAGCAAAGACCCAGTACTTC.

The rearrangement links TRBV5-1 to TRBJ1-1; D gene unclear. Per germline, CDR1 SGHRS and CDR2 YFSETQ. This CDR3 is built from 14 residues. Trimming left V 0 bases short and J 1 base short, with 7 bases between. CDR3 loop: CASSLEQSNTEAFF. For the CDR3, the DNA is TGCGCCAGCAGCTTGGAACAGTCGAACACTGAAGCTTTCTTT.

The chain is built from TRBV7-9 and TRBJ1-1; D not resolved. Germline assignment: CDR1 SEHNR and CDR2 FQNEAQ (reference sequence). This CDR3 region has 15 residues. V gave up 2 bases and J gave up 4 bases, with 14 bases separating them. CDR3 DNA: TGTGCCAGCAGCTTAATTCAGTCCCAAGTCACTGAAGCTTTCTTT. Translation: CASSLIQSQVTEAFF.

V usage is TRBV14 and J usage is TRBJ2-6; possibly TRBD1 for D (5 bases). Trimming pared 4 bases from V and 2 bases from J, leaving 12 bases between. CDR1 is SGHDN, CDR2 FVKESK, per germline. The CDR3 is 16 residues long. CDR3 nucleotides: TGTGCCAGCAGCCCCCTAAGCAGGGCTGGGGCCAACGTCCTGACTTTC. It codes for CASSPLSRAGANVLTF.

The genes are TRBV18 and TRBJ2-6, with TRBD2 matching over 8 bases. The ends lost 5 bases at V and 2 bases at J; junction bases unmatched: 2. CDR1 is KGHSH and CDR2 is LQKENI in the germline V gene. This CDR3 has 15 residues. This chain's CDR3 is CASSNGGAGANVLTF. The CDR3 DNA reads TGTGCCAGCTCAAACGGGGGGGCTGGGGCCAACGTCCTGACTTTC.

This sequence joins TRBV10-3 and TRBJ2-7; D is possibly TRBD2 (5 bases). This CDR3 is 16 amino acids long. Per germline, CDR1 ENHRY and CDR2 SYGVKD. V was clipped by 6 bases and J by 2 bases, with 20 bases between them. This chain's CDR3 is CAISPLAARSPYEQYF. The CDR3 bases are TGTGCCATCAGCCCTCTAGCAGCAAGGAGCCCCTACGAGCAGTACTTC.

The sample holds a few counts of this clone. The chain is built from TRBV28 and TRBJ2-7; 12 nucleotides agree with TRBD1. Per the germline V gene, CDR1 is MDHEN and CDR2 is SYDVKM. The CDR3 consists of 15 residues. With V trimmed by 6 bases and J by 6 bases, 9 bases remained unmatched. This chain's CDR3 is CASSRWGTGGPEQYF. CDR3 bases: TGTGCCAGCAGCCGTTGGGGGACAGGGGGCCCCGAGCAGTACTTC.